This T cell receptor beta chain came from a study of shared clonotypes between healthy human individuals. The overall study: Each donor had three CD4 naive, three CD4 memory, two CD8 naive and one CD8 memory plate. General study findings and limits: Since donors were few, the genetic and exposure-history diversity represented was limited.

V was pared by 0 bases and J by 4 bases, with 8 bases of the junction left unmatched. This CDR3 has 17 residues. Looked up from germline, CDR1 is LGHNA and CDR2 is YNFKEQ. Clones were sequenced by immunoSEQ multiplex PCR, and TCRdb holds only the in-frame ones, with some missing. There are about 2.4 million clones in the sample; approximately 92% occur only once, and roughly 0.15% lies in the top ten. In this sample, this clone turned up once. The antigen remains unidentified. Sequencing was carried out using naive CD4+ T cells sorted from blood. Indicated subset: CD45RA+ positively selected. The source is a man younger than 35 in good health. The chain links TRBV4-2 to TRBJ2-3; 9 nucleotides agree with TRBD2. DNA of the CDR3: TGTGCCAGCAGCCAAGATCCGAGCGGGGGGCTATCAGATACGCAGTATTTT. This gives the protein CASSQDPSGGLSDTQYF.